Below are 30 T cell receptor beta chains sequenced from a single sample in a study of cytomegalovirus exposure and HLA in healthy donors (dated by TCRdb to about 2017). The library was obtained by the immunoSEQ multiplex PCR assay. For the multiplex PCR, a mixture combining 60 forward primers for TCR Vbeta segments and 13 reverse primers for TCR Jbeta segments was used. As stored in TCRdb, this immuneACCESS dataset retains in-frame rearrangements with V and J assigned. A fraction of the clones does not appear; measured against another copy, unresolved V genes explain less than half of the discrepancy, and the remainder lacks a known reason. The sample contains approximately 150,000 clones, just under 65% of them found a single time. About 7.1% of the sample is taken by the ten largest. The sequencing sample was made of PBMCs. All receptors derive from a woman aged 60-70 years in good health and CMV-seropositive.

The chain carries TRBV5-4 and TRBJ1-3; D not resolved. From germline, CDR1 is SGHNT and CDR2 YYREEE (reference sequence). Trimming took off 5 bases at V and 4 bases at J, with 7 bases between the two ends. The CDR3 is made up of 12 amino acids. CDR3 in DNA: TGTGCCAGCAGTGGAGACGGAAACACCATATATTTT. Protein product: CASSGDGNTIYF.

V gene TRBV6-5 combines with J gene TRBJ2-1; 7 nucleotides agree with TRBD2. Per germline, CDR1 MNHEY and CDR2 SVGAGI. The CDR3 extends over 15 amino acids. Trimming removed 0 bases from V and 8 bases from J; junction bases left unmatched: 7. CDR3 protein: CASSYSGGPGYEQFF. CDR3 bases: TGTGCCAGCAGTTACTCGGGAGGGCCAGGTTATGAGCAGTTCTTC.

V usage is TRBV28 and J usage is TRBJ1-2, with D maybe TRBD1 (6 bases). CDR3 size: 16 residues. The germline V gene has CDR1 MDHEN and CDR2 SYDVKM. The V end was cut by 2 bases, the J end by 5 bases, with 18 bases between. The CDR3 nucleotides read TGTGCCAGCAGTTTAGGCTTAGGTGCAGGGGTATATGGCTACACCTTC. Protein: CASSLGLGAGVYGYTF.

This clone was seen only a few times. The V call is TRBV6-5, the J call TRBJ1-1, with a weak D call TRBD1 (5 bases). Germline V gives CDR1 MNHEY, CDR2 SVGAGI. This CDR3 region has 16 residues. V was shortened by 2 bases and J by 3 bases, with 16 bases between the two germline ends. The CDR3 is CASSYGAGGRYTEAFF. CDR3 coding DNA: TGTGCCAGCAGTTACGGGGCGGGGGGACGTTACACTGAAGCTTTCTTT.

V is TRBV11-1 and J is TRBJ2-2, with 11 bases that match TRBD2. CDR3 length equals 17 residues. The V gene end was trimmed by 0 bases and the J gene end by 4 bases; junction bases not matched to a gene: 4. Germline CDR1 reads SGHAT; CDR2 reads FQDESV (reference sequence). DNA of the CDR3: TGTGCCAGCAGCTTAGCTAGCGGGAGGGATGGCACCGGGGAGCTGTTTTTT. It is translated as CASSLASGRDGTGELFF.

V gene TRBV27 combines with J gene TRBJ2-6; TRBD1 aligns across 8 bases. V was clipped by 3 bases and J by 4 bases; unmatched bases: 11. Germline-derived CDR1 and CDR2 are MNHEY and SMNVEV (reference sequence). This CDR3 has 18 residues. As DNA, the CDR3 is TGTGCCAGCAGTTTGAACAGGGGGACCTTAGGGGGGGCCAACGTCCTGACTTTC. Protein sequence: CASSLNRGTLGGANVLTF.

This clone has a handful of counts. V usage is TRBV19 and J usage is TRBJ2-5, with 7 bases aligning to TRBD1. Germline loops: CDR1 LNHDA, CDR2 SQIVND (reference sequence). This CDR3 is built from 13 residues. Trimming took 5 bases from V and 4 from J; bases not matched to a gene: 4. The CDR3 reads CASSEQGPETQYF. CDR3 bases: TGTGCCAGTAGTGAACAGGGGCCAGAGACCCAGTACTTC.

The chain links TRBV7-6 to TRBJ2-2; TRBD2 agrees at 10 bases. Germline trimming cut 1 base from V and 5 bases from J; bases unmatched to any gene: 10. Germline V CDR1 and CDR2: SGHVS, FNYEAQ. This CDR3 is 18 amino acids long. CDR3 in amino acids: CASSLVPSGSPRTGELFF. The CDR3 nucleotides read TGTGCCAGCAGCTTAGTTCCTAGCGGGAGTCCGAGGACCGGGGAGCTGTTTTTT.

The CDR3 DNA follows: TGTGCCAGTAGTGCAGGGGGCGCGGAGACCCAGTACTTC. As protein: CASSAGGAETQYF. This sequence joins TRBV19 and TRBJ2-5, with 8 bases fitting TRBD1. This CDR3 has 13 residues. The germline V gene has CDR1 LNHDA and CDR2 SQIVND (reference sequence). V was pared by 5 bases and J by 5 bases, with 4 bases of the junction left unmatched.

The chain combines TRBV9 with TRBJ2-2; 13 bases are a match to TRBD2. Trimming cost V 3 bases and J 8 bases; bases outside gene matches: 7. The CDR3 extends over 16 amino acids. Germline assignment: CDR1 SGDLS and CDR2 YYNGEE. The CDR3 bases are TGTGCCAGCAGCGGACCGGGACTAGCGGGAACTGGGGAGCTGTTTTTT. Protein sequence: CASSGPGLAGTGELFF.

This chain links TRBV7-9 with TRBJ1-1; 8 bases align to TRBD1. Trimming took 5 bases from V and 5 from J; bases not matched to a gene: 7. CDR3 length equals 14 residues. Per the germline V gene, CDR1 is SEHNR and CDR2 is FQNEAQ (reference sequence). This CDR3 is CASSPGQGRTEAFF. CDR3 in DNA: TGTGCCAGCAGCCCCGGACAGGGCCGGACTGAAGCTTTCTTT.

In this sample, this clone turned up a few times. The chain carries TRBV4-1 and TRBJ2-5; D gene ambiguous. The J call may be faulty, since TRBJ2-7 better matches the DNA end. Germline CDR1 reads MGHRA; CDR2 reads YSYEKL. CDR3 length equals 14 residues. CDR3: CASSQEGISYEQYF. The CDR3 DNA reads as TGCGCCAGCAGCCAAGAGGGCATCTCCTACGAGCAGTACTTC.

The chain carries TRBV7-7 and TRBJ2-2; 10 bases are a match to TRBD2. The V gene's germline CDR1 is SSHAT and CDR2 FNYEAQ (reference sequence). The CDR3 is made up of 15 amino acids. V trimming: 5 bases; J trimming: 3 bases; junction bases outside the gene matches: 3. The DNA for the CDR3 is TGTGCCAGCAGCCCCGGACTAGCGGACACCGGGGAGCTGTTTTTT. Encoded protein: CASSPGLADTGELFF.

The chain recombines TRBV9 with TRBJ2-1, with D maybe TRBD2 (6 bases). Germline V gene data show CDR1 as SGDLS and CDR2 as YYNGEE. V was trimmed by 0 bases and J by 0 bases, leaving 7 bases between them. This CDR3 is 15 amino acids long. For the CDR3, the DNA is TGTGCCAGCAGCGTAGCGGGAGACTCCTACAATGAGCAGTTCTTC. Protein: CASSVAGDSYNEQFF.

The chain joins TRBV18 to TRBJ1-2; D is ambiguous. Germline CDR1 and CDR2: KGHSH and LQKENI. CDR3 length equals 12 residues. Trimming removed 6 bases at V and 0 bases at J, with 5 bases between. The CDR3 region has the DNA TGTGCCAGCTCCGGGGCTAACTATGGCTACACCTTC. Amino acids: CASSGANYGYTF.

The J gene is TRBJ2-5, the V gene TRBV5-1, with 9 bases matching TRBD1. CDR3 length: 14 amino acids. V gave up 0 bases and J gave up 5 bases; unmatched junction bases: 2. The germline CDR1 and CDR2 sequences are SGHRS and YFSETQ. The chain's CDR3 is CASSLVQGAETQYF. CDR3 in DNA: TGCGCCAGCAGCTTGGTACAGGGGGCGGAGACCCAGTACTTC.

The V and J genes are TRBV5-1 and TRBJ2-6; the D is unclear. Germline V lookup: CDR1 SGHRS, CDR2 YFSETQ. V dropped 2 bases and J dropped 0 bases, with 9 bases sitting between them. CDR3 length equals 16 residues. CDR3 bases: TGCGCCAGCAGCTTCTCTCGAGGCTCTGGGGCCAACGTCCTGACTTTC. Translating gives CASSFSRGSGANVLTF.

The chain has TRBV5-1 and TRBJ1-3; 12 bases match TRBD1. Looked up from germline, CDR1 is SGHRS and CDR2 is YFSETQ. The CDR3 is 16 residues long. V was pared by 4 bases and J by 6 bases, with 8 bases of the junction left unmatched. CDR3: CASSPQLGQGANTIYF. As DNA, the CDR3 is TGCGCCAGCAGCCCACAATTGGGACAGGGGGCAAACACCATATATTTT.

This clone turned up a few times. This chain links TRBV27 with TRBJ1-2; weak D call: TRBD1 (5 bases). Germline V gives CDR1 MNHEY, CDR2 SMNVEV (reference sequence). V lost 6 bases and J lost 6, with 14 bases in between. CDR3 length equals 13 residues. The DNA of the CDR3 is TGTGCCAGCAGATCTAGGGGAAGTCATGGCTACACCTTC. Protein product: CASRSRGSHGYTF.

This chain joins TRBV21-1 and TRBJ1-5. TRBV21-1 is a recognized pseudogene. The CDR3 is 16 residues long. DNA for the CDR3: TGTGCCAGCAGCGCTGAGGGGGGGCGCGGGAATCAGCCCCAGCATTTT. It encodes CASSAEGGRGNQPQHF.

V and J are TRBV28 and TRBJ1-2; possibly TRBD1 for D (5 bases). The germline gives CDR1 MDHEN, CDR2 SYDVKM. The V end lost 4 bases, the J end lost 5 bases, and 8 bases lay between the germline ends. The CDR3 loop spans 12 amino acids. In DNA form, the CDR3 reads TGTGCCAGCAGTTCCCGACAGTATGGCTACACCTTC. This translates into CASSSRQYGYTF.

The chain links TRBV4-2 to TRBJ2-4; 7 bases map to TRBD2. The germline V gene encodes CDR1 LGHNA and CDR2 YNFKEQ. Losses at the gene ends were 0 bases for V and 6 bases for J; bases not matched to a gene: 11. This CDR3 region has 17 residues. The CDR3 sequence: CASSQDWSAGERNIQYF. CDR3 coding DNA: TGTGCCAGCAGCCAAGATTGGTCGGCGGGAGAAAGAAACATTCAGTACTTC.

The chain carries TRBV5-8 and TRBJ2-1, with D possibly matching TRBD1 (6 bases). CDR3 length equals 17 residues. V gave up 1 base and J gave up 1 base, with 15 bases separating them. Germline V gives CDR1 SGHTS, CDR2 YDEGEE. Here the CDR3 DNA reads TGTGCCAGCAGCTTGAATCAGGGGCTTCAGTCCTACAATGAGCAGTTCTTC. Its protein is CASSLNQGLQSYNEQFF.

V is TRBV27 and J is TRBJ2-1; 13 nucleotides match TRBD2. The ends lost 3 bases at V and 6 bases at J; junction bases unmatched: 11. Germline CDR1 and CDR2: MNHEY and SMNVEV (reference sequence). The CDR3 is 18 amino acids. As DNA, the CDR3 is TGTGCCAGCAGTTTCCAACTCCGGACTAGCGGGAGTGTCAATGAGCAGTTCTTC. Its translation is CASSFQLRTSGSVNEQFF.

This clone was detected a few times. The V call is TRBV28, the J call TRBJ2-7; 10 positions match TRBD1. From germline, CDR1 is MDHEN and CDR2 SYDVKM. V lost 10 bases and J lost 5; bases outside the gene matches: 8. The CDR3 is made up of 13 amino acids. CDR3 coding DNA: TGTGCCACCACCGGGACAGGGGTCCACGAGCAGTACTTC. Its translation: CATTGTGVHEQYF.

The sample holds one count of this clone. The V call is TRBV7-2, the J call TRBJ2-3, with 11 bases lining up with TRBD2. Losses at the gene ends were 5 bases for V and 1 base for J; bases not matched to a gene: 2. The CDR3 is made up of 15 amino acids. Germline lookup yields CDR1 SGHTA and CDR2 FQGNSA. In nucleotides, the CDR3 is TGTGCCAGCAGCGCGGGACTAGCGGGCACAGATACGCAGTATTTT. This translates into CASSAGLAGTDTQYF.

The J gene is TRBJ2-6, the V gene TRBV9; D not certain. From germline, CDR1 is SGDLS and CDR2 YYNGEE. Deletions cut 0 bases from V and 0 bases from J, with 4 bases between. CDR3 size: 15 residues. The CDR3 loop reads CASSVEPSGANVLTF. The CDR3 DNA sequence: TGTGCCAGCAGCGTAGAGCCCTCTGGGGCCAACGTCCTGACTTTC.

The chain joins TRBV7-8 to TRBJ1-3; 8 bases align to TRBD1. The ends lost 4 bases at V and 0 bases at J; junction bases unmatched: 5. In germline, CDR1 is SGHVS, CDR2 FQNEAQ. This CDR3 has 16 residues. The CDR3 DNA reads as TGTGCCAGCAGCTCTAGTACAGGGGGCTCTGGAAACACCATATATTTT. Amino acid sequence: CASSSSTGGSGNTIYF.

J is TRBJ1-1 and V is TRBV6-5; a possible D gene is TRBD1 (6 bases). Germline V gives CDR1 MNHEY, CDR2 SVGAGI. This CDR3 has 15 residues. V was trimmed by 6 bases and J by 5 bases, leaving 19 bases between them. The chain's CDR3 is CASSLSLQGGTEAFF. CDR3 sequence (DNA): TGTGCCAGCAGCCTTAGCCTACAGGGAGGGACTGAAGCTTTCTTT.

This sequence joins TRBV6-6 and TRBJ2-7; D is possibly TRBD1 (6 bases). The CDR3 runs 14 residues. In germline, CDR1 is MNHNY, CDR2 SVGAGI (reference sequence). The ends were cut back, 4 bases at V and 3 bases at J, with 13 bases in the middle. The CDR3 here is CASSFRQDFYEQYF. CDR3 nucleotides: TGTGCCAGCAGTTTCCGACAGGACTTCTACGAGCAGTACTTC.